This entry lists 30 T cell receptor beta chains sequenced from one sample in a study of T cells in women clearing cervical HPV infection. Method: immunoSEQ multiplex PCR; TCRdb's copy keeps in-frame clones and lacks some. The sample shows around 39,000 clones, and less than 8% sits with its ten largest clones. Sequencing input: blood buffy coat. The receptors were sampled from a woman between 18 and 69 years old with a cervical HPV16 infection that either progressed to CIN3+ or cleared (not recorded which).

As for this clone: The read ends 3 residues before the CDR3 terminus; that terminus is restored from the germline J gene. The chain carries TRBV10-3 and TRBJ2-3, with D possibly TRBD2 on 5 matching bases. In germline, CDR1 is ENHRY, CDR2 SYGVKD. V was trimmed by 10 bases and J by 6 bases, leaving 14 bases between them. The CDR3 has 12 amino acids. CDR3 DNA, as far as it was read: TGTGCCACATCGGGGAGCAGGGATACG. Its protein is CATSGSRDT. The full CDR3 protein is CATSGSRDTQYF.

In the case of this clone: The CDR3 end falls 3 residues outside the read, so it is completed with the germline J gene. The V and J genes are TRBV19 and TRBJ2-7; the D gene is possibly TRBD1 (6 bases). The CDR3 length is 15 residues. CDR1 is LNHDA, CDR2 SQIVND, per germline (reference sequence). The V and J ends lost 3 bases and 0 bases respectively, with 12 bases between them. CDR3 DNA (partial): TGTGCCAGTAGTATTACAGGGATAGGCTCCTACGAG. Its protein is CASSITGIGSYE. The CDR3 as a whole reads CASSITGIGSYEQYF.

Note on this clone: The CDR3 is cut off 3 residues early in the read; its end comes from the germline J gene. This chain connects TRBV14 to TRBJ1-6, with D perhaps matching TRBD1 (5 bases). Germline V gene data show CDR1 as SGHDN and CDR2 as FVKESK. The length of the CDR3 is 13 residues. The V end was cut by 6 bases, the J end by 5 bases, with 8 bases between. This CDR3 reads CASRQVDNSPLHF. The sequenced part of the CDR3 DNA is TGTGCCAGCAGACAGGTCGATAATTCACCC.

In the case of this clone: The read terminates 3 residues ahead of where the CDR3 ends, so the germline J gene completes it. The chain uses TRBV5-1 and TRBJ2-2; 10 bases match TRBD2. V lost 4 bases and J lost 5; bases outside the gene matches: 5. Germline CDR1 SGHRS, CDR2 YFSETQ. CDR3 size: 15 residues. The CDR3 sequence is CASSPLAGDTGELFF. Incomplete CDR3 DNA: TGCGCCAGCAGCCCTCTAGCGGGGGATACCGGGGAG. The complete variable domain, with remaining parts taken from reference TRBV5-1 and TRBJ2-2, reads KAGVTQTPRYLIKTRGQQVTLSCSPISGHRSVSWYQQTPGQGLQFLFEYFSETQRNKGNFPGRFSGRQFSNSRSEMNVSTLELGDSALYLCASSPLAGDTGELFFGEGSRLTVL.

On this clone: The junction departs from the called germline gene at one end, perhaps through a read error. Partial CDR3 DNA: TGCGCCAGCAGCCAAGATCCGGGACTTAGCAAGAATGAG. Translated, it gives CASSQDPGLSKNE. The complete CDR3 protein is CASSQDPGLSKNEQFF. This chain uses TRBV4-2 with TRBJ2-1; perhaps TRBD2 as D (6 bases). The sequence runs out 3 residues before the end of the CDR3; the remainder is reconstructed from the germline J gene. Germline-derived CDR1 and CDR2 are LGHNA and YNFKEQ. The CDR3 consists of 16 residues.

Remarks on this clone: The read ends 3 residues before the CDR3 terminus; that terminus is restored from the germline J gene. The chain uses TRBV19 and TRBJ2-3, with 7 bases matching TRBD2. Germline V gene data show CDR1 as LNHDA and CDR2 as SQIVND (reference sequence). The CDR3 loop spans 15 amino acids. The CDR3 reads CASQIGGLINQPQYF. The part of the CDR3 DNA that was read is TGTGCCAGTCAAATCGGGGGGTTAATCAATCAGCCG.

With regard to this clone: The read gets to within 3 residues of the CDR3 end, and the germline J gene fills in the rest. This rearrangement joins TRBV7-9 to TRBJ1-2; D not resolved. Germline lookup yields CDR1 SEHNR and CDR2 FQNEAQ (reference sequence). This CDR3 is 15 amino acids long. The sequenced part of the CDR3 DNA is TGTGCCAGCAGCTCCCGGAGCACCCCCACAGATACC. This codes for CASSSRSTPTDT. The complete CDR3 reads CASSSRSTPTDTYTF.

About this clone itself: The sequenced fragment ends 3 residues before the CDR3 boundary, so the rest is inferred from the germline J gene. This chain uses TRBV19 with TRBJ2-7, with 10 positions matching TRBD1. This CDR3 has 14 residues. Germline lookup yields CDR1 LNHDA and CDR2 SQIVND (reference sequence). J gave up 4 bases and V 6 bases, and 6 bases lay outside the gene matches. Incomplete CDR3 DNA: TGTGCCAGTAGCCCGACAGGGGGCAGGTACGAG. Its translation is CASSPTGGRYE. The entire CDR3 is CASSPTGGRYEQYF.

A remark on this clone: The read terminates 3 residues ahead of where the CDR3 ends, so the germline J gene completes it. The V call is TRBV7-8, the J call TRBJ1-6; D possibly corresponds to TRBD1 (6 bases). The CDR3 totals 16 residues. CDR1 is SGHVS, CDR2 FQNEAQ, per germline. V gave up 5 bases and J gave up 7 bases, with 18 bases separating them. The CDR3 spells CASSPGGQGYNSPLHF. The CDR3 DNA, read in part, is TGTGCCAGCAGCCCCGGAGGTCAGGGGTACAATTCACCC. The complete variable domain, with remaining parts taken from reference TRBV7-8 and TRBJ1-6, reads GAGVSQSPRYKVAKRGQDVALRCDPISGHVSLFWYQQALGQGPEFLTYFQNEAQLDKSGLPSDRFFAERPEGSVSTLKIQRTQQEDSAVYLCASSPGGQGYNSPLHFGNGTRLTVT.

Worth noting for this clone: The read gets to within 3 residues of the CDR3 end, and the germline J gene fills in the rest. The chain carries TRBV7-9 and TRBJ1-2; no clear D gene. This CDR3 has 15 residues. The germline V gene encodes CDR1 SEHNR and CDR2 FQNEAQ (reference sequence). The CDR3 is CASSLASSGNYDYTF. Incomplete CDR3 DNA: TGTGCCAGCAGTTTGGCGTCATCGGGGAACTACGAC.

A word on this clone: The read halts 3 residues ahead of the CDR3 end, with the missing end drawn from the germline J gene. This chain uses TRBV2 with TRBJ1-4, with D possibly TRBD1 on 6 matching bases. This CDR3 spans 15 amino acids. The V and J ends lost 2 bases and 5 bases respectively, with 12 bases between them. Germline lookup yields CDR1 SNHLY and CDR2 FYNNEI. The CDR3 bases that were read are TGTGCCAGCAGTGAAACGGGGGGGGCGAATGAAAAA. Protein product: CASSETGGANEK. The whole CDR3 protein reads CASSETGGANEKLFF. Complete variable domain (other parts from reference TRBV2 and TRBJ1-4): EPEVTQTPSHQVTQMGQEVILRCVPISNHLYFYWYRQILGQKVEFLVSFYNNEISEKSEIFDDQFSVERPDGSNFTLKIRSTKLEDSAMYFCASSETGGANEKLFFGSGTQLSVL.

Comments on this clone: The read stops 3 residues short of the end of the CDR3; the missing end is completed from the germline J gene. The gene calls are TRBV19 and TRBJ1-2; D possibly corresponds to TRBD1 (5 bases). This CDR3 region has 17 residues. Per the germline V gene, CDR1 is LNHDA and CDR2 is SQIVND (reference sequence). The sequenced CDR3 bases are TGTGCCAGTAGTCGAGAGGGGCGCCCTAGTTCGCACTACGAC. Its translation: CASSREGRPSSHYD. The whole CDR3 reads CASSREGRPSSHYDYTF.

With regard to this clone: From the germline J gene comes the end of the CDR3, since the read stops 3 residues before it. This rearrangement joins TRBV19 to TRBJ1-2; the D gene is possibly TRBD1 (5 bases). The V gene's germline CDR1 is LNHDA and CDR2 SQIVND (reference sequence). This CDR3 has 14 amino acids. Trimming left V 3 bases short and J 2 bases short, with 10 bases between. The CDR3 bases that were read are TGTGCCAGTAGTATCCAAAGGGGAAACTATGGC. Its translation: CASSIQRGNYG. The CDR3 reads in full as CASSIQRGNYGYTF.

About this clone itself: The read gets to within 3 residues of the CDR3 end, and the germline J gene fills in the rest. V is TRBV11-2 and J is TRBJ1-2; 8 bases map to TRBD1. The CDR3 has 15 residues. Germline values: CDR1 SGHAT, CDR2 FQNNGV. The V and J ends lost 5 bases and 4 bases, in that order; junction bases with no gene match: 9. CDR3 sequence reads: CASSLGQGPFYGYTF. CDR3 bases read: TGTGCCAGCAGCCTAGGACAGGGACCCTTCTATGGC.

With respect to this clone: The sequenced fragment ends 3 residues before the CDR3 boundary, so the rest is inferred from the germline J gene. The chain couples TRBV7-2 to TRBJ1-1; TRBD1 agrees at 7 bases. The CDR3 covers 15 residues. Germline V CDR1 and CDR2: SGHTA, FQGNSA. The CDR3 protein is CASSLLGDSSYEAFF. The CDR3 DNA, read in part, is TGTGCCAGCAGCTTATTAGGGGACAGCTCCTACGAG.

Concerning this clone itself: Coverage ceases 3 residues before the CDR3 finishes, and the germline J gene fills in the end. V and J are TRBV2 and TRBJ1-2; 7 bases match TRBD1. V shed 5 bases, J shed 7 bases, and the junction held 10 bases outside the gene matches. The CDR3 length is 14 residues. The V gene's germline CDR1 is SNHLY and CDR2 FYNNEI. The chain's CDR3 is CASSTLTGNGGYTF. CDR3 bases read: TGTGCCAGCAGTACGCTGACAGGGAACGGTGGC.

With respect to this clone: The CDR3 end lies 3 residues beyond the end of the read and is filled in from the germline J gene. V is TRBV6-4 and J is TRBJ2-1; D might be TRBD2 (7 bases). Germline V gene sequence: CDR1 MRHNA, CDR2 SNTAGT. The length of the CDR3 is 15 residues. Trimming left V 1 base short and J 9 bases short, with 16 bases between. The CDR3 DNA, read in part, is TGTGCCAGCAGTGACTTCTCGGGAGGCAGGGGTGAG. Residues: CASSDFSGGRGE. The CDR3 as a whole reads CASSDFSGGRGEQFF.

A note on this clone: Read coverage stops 3 residues before the CDR3 terminus; the germline J gene supplies the remainder. V usage is TRBV20-1 and J usage is TRBJ1-1; 7 nucleotides line up with TRBD1. V lost 6 bases, J lost 5 bases, and 3 bases stayed unmatched. The V gene's germline CDR1 is DFQATT and CDR2 SNEGSKA (reference sequence). This CDR3 is 11 amino acids long. CDR3 DNA (partial): TGCAGTGCGACAGGGAAAACTGAA. Amino acids: CSATGKTE. The whole CDR3 sequence is CSATGKTEAFF.

Concerning this clone: The read is 3 residues too short to cover the CDR3 end, so that end is filled in from the germline J gene. V gene TRBV5-1 combines with J gene TRBJ2-3; D not certain. The CDR3 is 16 residues long. Per germline, CDR1 SGHRS and CDR2 YFSETQ. Trimming shortened V by 4 bases and J by 2 bases, and 17 bases separated the two germline ends. Incomplete CDR3 DNA: TGCGCCAGCAGCCGATCCTCAGGCTTTTCCACAGATACG. This encodes CASSRSSGFSTDT. The full-length CDR3 reads as CASSRSSGFSTDTQYF.

Details on this clone: The read terminates 3 residues before the CDR3 end, so the remaining end is supplied by the germline J gene. The V gene is TRBV19, the J gene TRBJ1-1, with no clear D. Trimming removed 6 bases at V and 2 bases at J, with 22 bases between. The CDR3 has 17 amino acids. Germline-derived CDR1 and CDR2 are LNHDA and SQIVND (reference sequence). This CDR3 is CASRTGFKNYQNTEAFF. CDR3 bases read: TGTGCCAGTAGAACCGGGTTCAAGAACTATCAAAACACTGAA.

As concerns this clone: The observed sequence ends 3 residues before the CDR3 terminus, with the missing tail filled in from the germline J gene. This chain joins TRBV7-8 and TRBJ1-4; 7 nucleotides line up with TRBD1. Germline CDR1 reads SGHVS; CDR2 reads FQNEAQ. V shed 5 bases, J shed 8 bases, and the junction held 5 bases outside the gene matches. The CDR3 covers 13 residues. CDR3 protein: CASSRDRDEKLFF. The sequenced part of the CDR3 DNA is TGTGCCAGCAGCCGCGACAGGGACGAAAAA. Together with reference TRBV7-8 and TRBJ1-4, the CDR3 gives the full variable domain: GAGVSQSPRYKVAKRGQDVALRCDPISGHVSLFWYQQALGQGPEFLTYFQNEAQLDKSGLPSDRFFAERPEGSVSTLKIQRTQQEDSAVYLCASSRDRDEKLFFGSGTQLSVL.

A word on this clone: The read gets to within 3 residues of the CDR3 end, and the germline J gene fills in the rest. This chain connects TRBV29-1 to TRBJ2-3; 11 bases are shared with TRBD1. Germline CDR1 reads SQVTM; CDR2 reads ANQGSEA. The CDR3 loop spans 13 amino acids. CDR3 residues: CSGRRDRGETQYF. The sequenced CDR3 bases are TGCAGCGGCCGCCGGGACAGGGGGGAGACG.

With respect to this clone: Coverage ceases 3 residues before the CDR3 finishes, and the germline J gene fills in the end. V and J are TRBV20-1 and TRBJ1-4; D may be TRBD1 (6 bases). Germline CDR1 DFQATT, CDR2 SNEGSKA (reference sequence). This CDR3 spans 15 amino acids. The CDR3 bases that were read are TGCAGTGCTAAGACAGGCATGATGGAAAATTCACCA. This sequence encodes CSAKTGMMENSP. The full CDR3 reads CSAKTGMMENSPLFF.

On this clone itself: The read terminates 3 residues ahead of where the CDR3 ends, so the germline J gene completes it. V is TRBV18 and J is TRBJ1-1, with TRBD1 matching over 7 bases. Germline loops: CDR1 KGHSH, CDR2 LQKENI. CDR3 length: 13 residues. V lost 6 bases and J lost 7; bases outside the gene matches: 8. CDR3 protein: CASSRDRADEAFF. The sequenced CDR3 bases are TGTGCCAGCTCTCGGGACAGAGCCGATGAA.

Comment on this clone: The read finishes 3 residues shy of the CDR3 end, and the germline J gene is used to complete it. The chain joins TRBV19 to TRBJ1-4; perhaps TRBD1 as D (6 bases). The CDR3 runs to 13 residues. Germline V lookup: CDR1 LNHDA, CDR2 SQIVND (reference sequence). CDR3 sequence: CASGDNYNSPLFF. CDR3 bases read: TGTGCCAGTGGGGACAACTATAATTCACCA.

Note on this clone: The read falls 3 residues short of the CDR3 end, and the missing part is taken from the germline J gene. The chain uses TRBV18 and TRBJ2-2; TRBD1 might be the D (5 bases). Trimming took 3 bases from V and 5 from J, leaving 10 bases between them. This CDR3 has 14 residues. Germline CDR1 is KGHSH and CDR2 is LQKENI. CDR3 region: CASSPGQETGELFF. CDR3 DNA, as far as it was read: TGTGCCAGCTCACCGGGGCAGGAGACCGGGGAG.

As to this clone: The read falls 3 residues short of the CDR3 end, and the missing part is taken from the germline J gene. The V call is TRBV6-2 or TRBV6-3, the J call TRBJ2-5; D perhaps matches TRBD2 (8 bases). Trimming left V 5 bases short and J 7 bases short, with 17 bases between. Looked up from germline, CDR1 is MNHEY and CDR2 is SVGEGT. The CDR3 totals 14 residues. CDR3 amino acids: CASSPGGTRGTQYF. The CDR3 bases that were read are TGTGCCAGCAGTCCAGGGGGGACTAGGGGGACC.

About this clone itself: The missing CDR3 end, 3 residues past where the read stops, is filled in from the germline J gene. V and J are TRBV20-1 and TRBJ2-5; 10 nucleotides line up with TRBD1. The V segment lost 5 bases and the J segment 2 bases; nucleotides outside the gene matches: 8. The CDR3 sequence is 15 residues long. CDR1 DFQATT and CDR2 SNEGSKA come from the germline V gene (reference sequence). The CDR3 spells CSALGDRGRQETQYF. The sequenced part of the CDR3 DNA is TGCAGTGCTTTGGGGGACAGGGGTCGGCAAGAGACC.

As for this clone: With the read ending 3 residues before the CDR3 end, the germline J gene is used to fill in that end. V and J are TRBV5-3 and TRBJ1-2; maybe TRBD1 (6 bases). TRBV5-3 is treated as an ORF (open reading frame) with a function not yet certain. The CDR3 loop spans 14 amino acids. The CDR3 DNA, read in part, is TGTGCCAGAGCTTACAGGGAGGAAACAGATACC. Protein sequence: CARAYREETDT. The whole CDR3 protein reads CARAYREETDTYTF.

With regard to this clone: The missing CDR3 end, 3 residues past where the read stops, is filled in from the germline J gene. The V gene is TRBV6-4, the J gene TRBJ1-1; TRBD1 agrees at 7 bases. Germline V lookup: CDR1 MRHNA, CDR2 SNTAGT. V lost 5 bases and J lost 4; bases outside the gene matches: 7. The CDR3 is 14 residues long. The CDR3 DNA, read in part, is TGTGCCAGCAGTCCTGACAGGGTGTCCACTGAA. Its translation is CASSPDRVSTE. The whole CDR3 sequence reads CASSPDRVSTEAFF.